The 5 T cell receptor beta chains given below trace back to one sample, sequenced in a study of T cells after yellow fever vaccination. MiXCR, run by TCRdb on the 5' RACE reads, gives a single entry per CDR3 protein. The sample gives around 25,000 distinct CDR3 sequences, 4% to 5% of which show up once; 35% to 40% is in the top ten. The specimen comprised PBMCs, either bulk or a sorted T-cell subset (CD4+, CD8+, memory, or dextramer-sorted; not recorded which), sampled on the day of the yellow fever booster vaccination. Receptors were obtained from a man younger than 35 who received the YFV17D yellow fever vaccine.

This clonotype has ten or more counts. V gene TRBV7-6 combines with J gene TRBJ2-5; a weak D match, TRBD1 (6 bases). The CDR3 has 15 residues. Trimming stripped 5 bases from V and 5 bases from J, with 18 bases between. Germline CDR1 SGHVS, CDR2 FNYEAQ. CDR3 DNA: TGTGCCAGCAGCCCGGACACGGGCAGGGGTGAGACCCAGTACTTC. Translation gives CASSPDTGRGETQYF.

The genes are TRBV5-4 and TRBJ2-7, with a weak D call TRBD1 (6 bases). CDR3 length: 15 amino acids. V lost 4 bases and J 0 bases, leaving 14 bases between the germline ends. The germline CDR1 and CDR2 sequences are SGHNT and YYREEE (reference sequence). The CDR3: CASSRAGADSYEQYV. The DNA of the CDR3 is TGTGCCAGCAGCCGTGCAGGGGCGGACTCCTACGAGCAGTACGTC.

V is TRBV7-2 and J is TRBJ1-6; possibly TRBD1 for D (5 bases). This CDR3 spans 16 amino acids. V lost 2 bases to trimming and J lost 0 bases, with 8 bases between them. Per the germline V gene, CDR1 is SGHTA and CDR2 is FQGNSA. This CDR3 reads CASSLRQSSYNSPLHF. The CDR3 coding sequence is TGTGCCAGCAGCTTACGACAGAGCTCCTATAATTCACCCCTCCACTTT.

This clonotype was found many times. The chain employs TRBV20-1 and TRBJ2-7, with 9 bases that match TRBD1. This CDR3 is 15 amino acids long. Trimming removed 5 bases from V and 6 bases from J; junction bases left unmatched: 14. Germline V gene lookup returns CDR1 DFQATT and CDR2 SNEGSKA (reference sequence). DNA for the CDR3: TGCAGTGCTCGACGGGCGGGGACAGGGTCTTCCGAGCAGTACGTC. Translation: CSARRAGTGSSEQYV.

The chain has TRBV12-3 or TRBV12-4 and TRBJ1-4, with 10 nucleotides matching TRBD1. The V segment lost 5 bases and the J segment 6 bases; nucleotides outside the gene matches: 6. CDR3 size: 15 residues. The CDR3 loop is CASSQGQGKDEKLFF. In DNA, the CDR3 is TGTGCCAGCAGTCAGGGACAGGGGAAGGATGAAAAACTGTTTTTT.